A single sample is the source of the 6 T cell receptor delta chains below, sequenced in a study of gamma-delta T cells after stem cell transplantation. TCRdb reanalysed the RT-PCR reads with CATT. The profile shows some 1,400 delta-chain clones, approximately 47% of them singletons. The material sequenced was gamma-delta T cells. These receptors were collected from a human donor. It is not recorded whose cells these are; they may come from a transplant donor.

As to this clone: A far larger clone is off by one base, so a read error is likely. J is TRDJ1 and V is TRDV2, with TRDD3 matching over 8 bases. Looked up from germline, CDR1 is GEAIGNYY and CDR2 is EKD. The CDR3 is made up of 19 amino acids. With 0 bases clipped from V and 1 base from J, the junction kept 15 bases outside the gene matches. In DNA, the CDR3 is TGTGCCTGTGACACCCTGAGAGGGGTTATTGGGGGATCCACCGATAAACTCATCTTT. It yields the protein CACDTLRGVIGGSTDKLIF.

Points on this clone: It differs at one base from a far larger clone, so likely a read error. The same CDR3 arises from other DNA sequences in this sample as well. The V gene is TRDV1, the J gene TRDJ1; 12 bases match TRDD3. Germline V gene data show CDR1 as TSWWSYY and CDR2 as QGS. The length of the CDR3 is 23 residues. CDR3 nucleotides: TGTGCTCTTGGGGAACCCCCCTTCGGAAGCCAGGGGTTCCTGGGGGATACGACCGATAAGCTCATCTTT. Its protein product is CALGEPPFGSQGFLGDTTDKLIF.

By proportion, this clone is large (0.1 to 1%). This chain uses TRAV29/DV5 with TRDJ1; 10 positions match TRDD3. The trim removed 1 base at V and 0 bases at J, leaving 18 bases unmatched. The CDR3 has 20 amino acids. Looked up from germline, CDR1 is NSMFDY and CDR2 is ISSIKDK. DNA of the CDR3: TGTGCAGCAAGCTTGAAGCTACTGGGGGATGCCGGACGGTACACCGATAAACTCATCTTT. It specifies CAASLKLLGDAGRYTDKLIF.

In its sample, this clone ranks as medium-sized (0.01 to 0.1%). The chain carries TRDV3 and TRDJ1, with TRDD3 identical over 9 bases. Germline trimming cut 1 base from V and 0 bases from J; bases unmatched to any gene: 15. The CDR3 is 18 amino acids. Germline V gives CDR1 TVYSNPD, CDR2 GDNSRS (reference sequence). CDR3 DNA: TGTGCCTTTATCCCTACGTGGGGATACGCTGTCGACACCGATAAACTCATCTTT. It encodes CAFIPTWGYAVDTDKLIF.

About this clone: A far larger clone lies a single base away; this is likely a read error. This chain connects TRDV2 to TRDJ1; TRDD3 aligns across 9 bases. CDR1 and CDR2 from the germline V gene are GEAIGNYY and EKD. This CDR3 contains 19 residues. CDR3 sequence: CAYDSIQSWLGDDTDKLIF. DNA of the CDR3: TGTGCCTATGACTCTATACAATCCTGGCTGGGGGATGACACCGATAAACTCATCTTT.

Concerning this clone: A single base is all that separates this from a far larger clone, so a read error is likely. Distinct nucleotide sequences in the sample also encode this CDR3. The chain has TRDV2 and TRDJ3; 9 bases fit TRDD3. The germline V gene encodes CDR1 GEAIGNYY and CDR2 EKD. This CDR3 is 21 amino acids long. For the CDR3, the DNA is TGTGCCTGTGACACCATGGAACTGGGGGAAAGAACCTCCTGGGACACCCGACAAATGTTTTTC. As protein: CACDTMELGERTSWDTRQMFF.